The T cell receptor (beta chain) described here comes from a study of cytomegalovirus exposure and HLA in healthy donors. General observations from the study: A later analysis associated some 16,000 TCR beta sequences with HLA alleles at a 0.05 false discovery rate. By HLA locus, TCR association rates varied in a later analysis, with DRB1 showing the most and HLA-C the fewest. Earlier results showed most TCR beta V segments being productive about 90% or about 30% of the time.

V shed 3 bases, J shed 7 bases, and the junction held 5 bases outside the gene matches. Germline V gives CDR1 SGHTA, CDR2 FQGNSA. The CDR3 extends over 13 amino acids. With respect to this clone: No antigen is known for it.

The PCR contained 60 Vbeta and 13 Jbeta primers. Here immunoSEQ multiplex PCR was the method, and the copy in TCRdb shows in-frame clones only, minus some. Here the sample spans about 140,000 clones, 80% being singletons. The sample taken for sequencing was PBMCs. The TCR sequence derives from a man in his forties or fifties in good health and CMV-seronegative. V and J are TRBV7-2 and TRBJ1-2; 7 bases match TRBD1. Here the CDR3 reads CASSFLGGSGYTF. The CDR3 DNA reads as TGTGCCAGCAGCTTTTTAGGGGGCTCTGGCTACACCTTC.